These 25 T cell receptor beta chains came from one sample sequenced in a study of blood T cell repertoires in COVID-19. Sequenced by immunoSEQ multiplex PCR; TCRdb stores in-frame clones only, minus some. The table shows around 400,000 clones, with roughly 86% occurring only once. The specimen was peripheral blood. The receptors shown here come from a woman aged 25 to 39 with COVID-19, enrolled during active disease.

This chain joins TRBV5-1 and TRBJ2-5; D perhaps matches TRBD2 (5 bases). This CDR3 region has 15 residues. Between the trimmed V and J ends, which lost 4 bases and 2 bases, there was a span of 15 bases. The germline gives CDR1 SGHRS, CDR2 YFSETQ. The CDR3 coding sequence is TGCGCCAGCAGCCCCTATGGACTGGATCAAGAGACCCAGTACTTC. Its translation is CASSPYGLDQETQYF. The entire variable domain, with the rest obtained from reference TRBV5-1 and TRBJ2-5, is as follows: KAGVTQTPRYLIKTRGQQVTLSCSPISGHRSVSWYQQTPGQGLQFLFEYFSETQRNKGNFPGRFSGRQFSNSRSEMNVSTLELGDSALYLCASSPYGLDQETQYFGPGTRLLVL.

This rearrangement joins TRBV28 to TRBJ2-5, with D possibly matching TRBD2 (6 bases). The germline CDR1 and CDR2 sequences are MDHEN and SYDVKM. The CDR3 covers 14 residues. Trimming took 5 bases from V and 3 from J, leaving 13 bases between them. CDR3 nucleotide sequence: TGTGCCAGCAGTCAAGCGGGCCCGAAAGAGACCCAGTACTTC. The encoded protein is CASSQAGPKETQYF.

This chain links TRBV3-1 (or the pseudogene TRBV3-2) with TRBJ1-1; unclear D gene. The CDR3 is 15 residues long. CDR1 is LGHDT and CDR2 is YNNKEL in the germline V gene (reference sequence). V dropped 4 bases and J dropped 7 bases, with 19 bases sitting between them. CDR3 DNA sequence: TGTGCCAGCAGCCGGGGAGGAAGCCGGGTATATGAAGCTTTCTTT. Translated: CASSRGGSRVYEAFF.

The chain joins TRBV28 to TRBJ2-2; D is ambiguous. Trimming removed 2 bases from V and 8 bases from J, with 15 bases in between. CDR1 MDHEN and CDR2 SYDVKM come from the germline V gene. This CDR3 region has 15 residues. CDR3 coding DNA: TGTGCCAGCAGTTTAGGAGCCCTGCGTTGGGGGGAGCTGTTTTTT. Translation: CASSLGALRWGELFF.

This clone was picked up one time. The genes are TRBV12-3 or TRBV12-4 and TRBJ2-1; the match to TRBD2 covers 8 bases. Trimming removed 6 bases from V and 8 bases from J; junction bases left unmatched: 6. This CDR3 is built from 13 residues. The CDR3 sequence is CASSLSGSDEQFF. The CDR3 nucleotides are TGTGCCAGCAGCCTAAGCGGGAGTGATGAGCAGTTCTTC.

The CDR3 loop is CASIPGLAGDEQFF. The CDR3 DNA is TGCGCCAGCATTCCGGGACTAGCGGGAGATGAGCAGTTCTTC. V and J are TRBV5-1 and TRBJ2-1; 14 nucleotides agree with TRBD2. This CDR3 is built from 14 residues. Trimming removed 6 bases from V and 8 bases from J; junction bases left unmatched: 4. Germline values: CDR1 SGHRS, CDR2 YFSETQ.

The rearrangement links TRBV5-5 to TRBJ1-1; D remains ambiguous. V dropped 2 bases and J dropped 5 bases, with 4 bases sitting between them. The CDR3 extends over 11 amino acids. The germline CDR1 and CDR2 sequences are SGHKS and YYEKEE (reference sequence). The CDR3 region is CASSFMTEAFF. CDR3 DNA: TGTGCCAGCAGCTTTATGACTGAAGCTTTCTTT.

CDR3 sequence reads: CATTLAGDNEQFF. The CDR3 DNA is TGTGCCACCACACTAGCGGGAGACAATGAGCAGTTCTTC. V gene TRBV6-6 combines with J gene TRBJ2-1; 11 bases match TRBD2. Trimming removed 10 bases from V and 5 bases from J; junction bases left unmatched: 4. CDR3 length: 13 residues. Germline V CDR1 and CDR2: MNHNY, SVGAGI (reference sequence).

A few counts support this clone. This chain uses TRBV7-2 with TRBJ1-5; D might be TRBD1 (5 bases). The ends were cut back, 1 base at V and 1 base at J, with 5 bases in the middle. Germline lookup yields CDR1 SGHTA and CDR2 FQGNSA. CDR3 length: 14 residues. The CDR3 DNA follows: TGTGCCAGCAGCTTAGGACAGAGCAATCAGCCCCAGCATTTT. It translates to CASSLGQSNQPQHF.

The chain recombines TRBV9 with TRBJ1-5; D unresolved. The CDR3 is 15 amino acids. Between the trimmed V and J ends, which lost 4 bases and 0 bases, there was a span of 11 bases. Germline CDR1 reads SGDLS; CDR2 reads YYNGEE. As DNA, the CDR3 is TGTGCCAGCAGCTCGACGGGATCTAGCAATCAGCCCCAGCATTTT. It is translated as CASSSTGSSNQPQHF. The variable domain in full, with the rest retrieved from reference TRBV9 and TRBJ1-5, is DSGVTQTPKHLITATGQRVTLRCSPRSGDLSVYWYQQSLDQGLQFLIQYYNGEERAKGNILERFSAQQFPDLHSELNLSSLELGDSALYFCASSSTGSSNQPQHFGDGTRLSIL.

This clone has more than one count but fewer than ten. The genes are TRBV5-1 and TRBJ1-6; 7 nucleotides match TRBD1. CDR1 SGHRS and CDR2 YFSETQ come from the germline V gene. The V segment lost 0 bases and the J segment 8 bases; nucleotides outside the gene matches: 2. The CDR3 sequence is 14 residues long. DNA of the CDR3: TGCGCCAGCAGCTTGGAGACAGGGCATTCACCCCTCCACTTT. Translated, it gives CASSLETGHSPLHF.

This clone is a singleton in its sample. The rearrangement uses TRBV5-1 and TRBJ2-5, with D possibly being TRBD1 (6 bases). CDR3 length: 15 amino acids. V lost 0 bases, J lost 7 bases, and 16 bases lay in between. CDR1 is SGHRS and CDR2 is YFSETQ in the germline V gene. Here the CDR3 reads CASSLGYRDGATQYF. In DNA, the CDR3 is TGCGCCAGCAGCTTGGGGTACAGGGACGGGGCGACCCAGTACTTC. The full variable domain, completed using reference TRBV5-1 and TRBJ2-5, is KAGVTQTPRYLIKTRGQQVTLSCSPISGHRSVSWYQQTPGQGLQFLFEYFSETQRNKGNFPGRFSGRQFSNSRSEMNVSTLELGDSALYLCASSLGYRDGATQYFGPGTRLLVL.

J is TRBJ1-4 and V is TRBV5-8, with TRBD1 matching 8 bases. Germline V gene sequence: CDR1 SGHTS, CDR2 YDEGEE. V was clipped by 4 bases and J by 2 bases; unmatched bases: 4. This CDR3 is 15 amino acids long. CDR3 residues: CASSPGTGTNEKLFF. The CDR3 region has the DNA TGTGCCAGCAGCCCGGGGACAGGCACTAATGAAAAACTGTTTTTT.

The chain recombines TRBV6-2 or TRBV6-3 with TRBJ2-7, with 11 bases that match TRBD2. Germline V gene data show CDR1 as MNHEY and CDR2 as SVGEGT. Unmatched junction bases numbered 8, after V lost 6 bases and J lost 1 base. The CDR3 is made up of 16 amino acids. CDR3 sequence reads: CASSKTRLAGSYEQYF. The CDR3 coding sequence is TGTGCCAGCAGCAAGACCCGACTAGCGGGATCCTACGAGCAGTACTTC.

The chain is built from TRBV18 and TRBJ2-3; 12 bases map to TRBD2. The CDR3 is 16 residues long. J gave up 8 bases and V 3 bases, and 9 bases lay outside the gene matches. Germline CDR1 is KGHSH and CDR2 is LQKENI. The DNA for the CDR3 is TGTGCCAGCTCACCTTCTCGACTAGCGGGAGAGGGTACGCAGTATTTT. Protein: CASSPSRLAGEGTQYF.

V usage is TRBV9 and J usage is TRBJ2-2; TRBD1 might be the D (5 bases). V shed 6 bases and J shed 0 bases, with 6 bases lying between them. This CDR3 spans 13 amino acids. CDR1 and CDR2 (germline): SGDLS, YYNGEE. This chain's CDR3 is CASKGTNTGELFF. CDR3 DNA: TGTGCCAGCAAGGGGACGAACACCGGGGAGCTGTTTTTT.

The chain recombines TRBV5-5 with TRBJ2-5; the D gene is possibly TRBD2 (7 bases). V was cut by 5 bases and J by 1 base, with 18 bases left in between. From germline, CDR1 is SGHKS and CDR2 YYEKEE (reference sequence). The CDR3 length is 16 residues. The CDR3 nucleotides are TGTGCCAGCAGGGAACCGGGGGGCATCTCCCAAGAGACCCAGTACTTC. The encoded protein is CASREPGGISQETQYF.

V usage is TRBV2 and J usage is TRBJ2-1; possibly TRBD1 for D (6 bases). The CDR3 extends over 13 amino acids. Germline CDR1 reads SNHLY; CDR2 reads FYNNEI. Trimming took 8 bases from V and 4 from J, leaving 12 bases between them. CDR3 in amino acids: CASLRQDYNEQFF. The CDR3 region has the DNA TGTGCCAGCCTTCGACAGGATTACAATGAGCAGTTCTTC.

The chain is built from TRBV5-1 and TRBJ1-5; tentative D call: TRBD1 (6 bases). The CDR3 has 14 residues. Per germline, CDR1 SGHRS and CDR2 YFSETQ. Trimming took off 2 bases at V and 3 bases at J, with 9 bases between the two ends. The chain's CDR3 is CASSFTGPNQPQHF. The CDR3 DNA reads TGCGCCAGCAGCTTCACAGGGCCCAATCAGCCCCAGCATTTT.

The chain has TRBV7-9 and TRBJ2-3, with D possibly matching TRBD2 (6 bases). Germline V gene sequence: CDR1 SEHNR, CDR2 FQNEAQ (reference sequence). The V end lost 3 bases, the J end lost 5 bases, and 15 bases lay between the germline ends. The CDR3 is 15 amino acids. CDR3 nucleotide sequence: TGTGCCAGCAGCTTCACATCCTCGGAGGGAGATACGCAGTATTTT. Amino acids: CASSFTSSEGDTQYF.

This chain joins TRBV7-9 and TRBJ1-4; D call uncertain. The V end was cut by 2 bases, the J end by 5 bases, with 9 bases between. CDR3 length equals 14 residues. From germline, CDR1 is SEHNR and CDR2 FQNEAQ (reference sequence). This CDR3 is CASSLLAPNEKLFF. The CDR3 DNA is TGTGCCAGCAGCTTATTGGCCCCAAATGAAAAACTGTTTTTT.

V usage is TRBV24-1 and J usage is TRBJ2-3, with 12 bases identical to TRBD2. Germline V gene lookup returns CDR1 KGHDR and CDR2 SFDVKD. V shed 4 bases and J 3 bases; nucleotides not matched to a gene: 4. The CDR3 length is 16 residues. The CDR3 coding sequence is TGTGCCACCAGTGACCCTACTAGCGGGAGGACAGATACGCAGTATTTT. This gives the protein CATSDPTSGRTDTQYF.

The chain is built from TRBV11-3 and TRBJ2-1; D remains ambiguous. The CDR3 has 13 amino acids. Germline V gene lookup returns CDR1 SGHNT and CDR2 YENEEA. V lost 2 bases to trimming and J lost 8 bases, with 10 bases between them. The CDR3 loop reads CASSLPLGDEQFF. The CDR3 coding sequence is TGTGCCAGCAGCTTACCTCTGGGCGATGAGCAGTTCTTC.

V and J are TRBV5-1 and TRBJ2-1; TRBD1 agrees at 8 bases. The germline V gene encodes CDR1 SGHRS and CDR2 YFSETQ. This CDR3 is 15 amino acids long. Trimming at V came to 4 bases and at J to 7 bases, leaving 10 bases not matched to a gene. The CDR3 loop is CASSHQTGAGNEQFF. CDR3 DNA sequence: TGCGCCAGCAGCCACCAGACAGGGGCCGGGAATGAGCAGTTCTTC.

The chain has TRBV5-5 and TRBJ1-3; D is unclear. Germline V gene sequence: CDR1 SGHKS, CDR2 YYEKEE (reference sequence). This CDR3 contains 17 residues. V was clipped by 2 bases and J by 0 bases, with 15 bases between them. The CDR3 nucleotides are TGTGCCAGCAGCTTTGAAGTTAATGCGTTCTCTGGAAACACCATATATTTT. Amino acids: CASSFEVNAFSGNTIYF.